This TCR beta chain was identified in a study of blood T cell repertoires in COVID-19. At the level of the study: Acute and convalescent COVID-19 samples came from the United States, Italy and Spain. Sample material is recorded as cDNA or gDNA derived from T cells, B-cell-depleted T cells, or PBMCs.

The authors' processing: Reference gene primer amplification in the assay estimated nucleated cell counts. Clones were sequenced by immunoSEQ multiplex PCR, and TCRdb holds only the in-frame ones, with some missing. The V and J calls and clone size come from that table; D and trimming were worked out from the DNA. The table shows 180,000 or so clones, with 84% occurring only once. Germline V lookup: CDR1 MNHEY, CDR2 SMNVEV (reference sequence). There are 15 residues in the CDR3. V shed 4 bases, J shed 6 bases, and the junction held 12 bases outside the gene matches. The material sequenced was peripheral blood. This receptor was obtained from a man between 35 and 55 years old who had recovered from COVID-19. J is TRBJ2-7 and V is TRBV27, with 7 nucleotides matching TRBD2. As DNA, the CDR3 is TGTGCCAGCAGTTCGGGACTACTCGCGCGCGGCGAGCAGTACTTC. It specifies CASSSGLLARGEQYF.